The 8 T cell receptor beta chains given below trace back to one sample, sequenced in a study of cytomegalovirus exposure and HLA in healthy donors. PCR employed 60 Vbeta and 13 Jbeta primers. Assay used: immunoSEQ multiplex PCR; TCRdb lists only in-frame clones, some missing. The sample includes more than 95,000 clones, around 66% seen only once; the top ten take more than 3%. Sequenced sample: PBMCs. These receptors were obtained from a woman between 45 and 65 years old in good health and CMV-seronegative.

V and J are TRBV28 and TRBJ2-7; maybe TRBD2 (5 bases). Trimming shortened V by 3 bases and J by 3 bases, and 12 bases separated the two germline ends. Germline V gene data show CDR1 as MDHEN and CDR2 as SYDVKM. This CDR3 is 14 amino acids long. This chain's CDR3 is CASSFAGRGYEQYF. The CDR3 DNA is TGTGCCAGCAGTTTCGCAGGACGGGGCTACGAGCAGTACTTC.

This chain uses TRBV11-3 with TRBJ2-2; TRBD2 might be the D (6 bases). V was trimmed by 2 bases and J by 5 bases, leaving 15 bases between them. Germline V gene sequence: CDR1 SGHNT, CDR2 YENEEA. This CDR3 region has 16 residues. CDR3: CASSLKRGAGTGELFF. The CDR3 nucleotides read TGTGCCAGCAGCTTAAAGAGGGGCGCGGGGACCGGGGAGCTGTTTTTT.

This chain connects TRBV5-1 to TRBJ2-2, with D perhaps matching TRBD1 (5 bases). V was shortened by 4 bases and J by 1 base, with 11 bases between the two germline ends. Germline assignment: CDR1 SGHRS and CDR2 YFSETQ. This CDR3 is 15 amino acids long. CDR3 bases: TGCGCCAGCAGCCGATACACAGGGAACACCGGGGAGCTGTTTTTT. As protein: CASSRYTGNTGELFF.

DNA of the CDR3: TGCGCCAGCAGCTCCGGCGCAGGGGCCGATGGCTACACCTTC. Its protein product is CASSSGAGADGYTF. The chain couples TRBV5-1 to TRBJ1-2; D perhaps matches TRBD1 (6 bases). V gave up 3 bases and J gave up 6 bases, with 15 bases separating them. Germline loops: CDR1 SGHRS, CDR2 YFSETQ. The CDR3 consists of 14 residues.

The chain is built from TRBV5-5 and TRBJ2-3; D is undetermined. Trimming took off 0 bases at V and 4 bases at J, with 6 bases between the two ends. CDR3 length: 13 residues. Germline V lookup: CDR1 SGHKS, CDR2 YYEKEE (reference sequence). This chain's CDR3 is CASSLASSDTQYF. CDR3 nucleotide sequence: TGTGCCAGCAGCTTGGCCAGTTCAGATACGCAGTATTTT.

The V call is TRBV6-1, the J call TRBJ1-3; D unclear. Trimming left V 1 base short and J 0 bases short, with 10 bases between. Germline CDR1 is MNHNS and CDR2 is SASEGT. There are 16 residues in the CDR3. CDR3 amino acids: CASSEDVTPSGNTIYF. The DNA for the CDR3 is TGTGCCAGCAGTGAAGATGTTACTCCCTCTGGAAACACCATATATTTT.

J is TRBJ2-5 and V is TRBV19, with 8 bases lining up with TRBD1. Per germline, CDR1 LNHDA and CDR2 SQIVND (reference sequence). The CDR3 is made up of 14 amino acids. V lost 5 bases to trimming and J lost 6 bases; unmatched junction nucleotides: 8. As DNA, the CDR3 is TGTGCCAGTAGTCAGGACAGGGATAAGAAGACCCAGTACTTC. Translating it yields CASSQDRDKKTQYF.

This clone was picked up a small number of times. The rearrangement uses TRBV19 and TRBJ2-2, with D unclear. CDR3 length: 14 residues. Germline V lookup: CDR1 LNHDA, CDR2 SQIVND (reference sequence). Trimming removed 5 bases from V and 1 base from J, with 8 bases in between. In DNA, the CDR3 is TGTGCCAGTAGTCAACAGATGAACACCGGGGAGCTGTTTTTT. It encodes CASSQQMNTGELFF.